This TCR beta chain stems from a study of blood T cell repertoires in COVID-19. Study overall: Sites in the United States, Italy and Spain provided acute and convalescent COVID-19 samples. T cells, B-cell-depleted T cells, or PBMCs supplied cDNA or gDNA.

The V gene's germline CDR1 is SGHRS and CDR2 YFSETQ. There are 18 residues in the CDR3. V shed 2 bases, J shed 2 bases, and the junction held 13 bases outside the gene matches. In the authors' methods: Estimation of nucleated cell counts relied on the amplification of reference gene primers. TCRdb's table, derived via immunoSEQ multiplex PCR, lists solely in-frame clones and lacks some. V and J calls and clone size are copied from that table; D and trimming were computed from the DNA. The sample yields a few hundred thousand clones, 86% seen once. The TCR originated in a man older than 75 with acute or convalescent COVID-19. The rearrangement uses TRBV5-1 and TRBJ1-2, with 9 positions matching TRBD1. The sample taken for sequencing was peripheral blood. CDR3 in amino acids: CASSFNLQGASPNYGYTF. The CDR3 bases are TGCGCCAGCAGCTTTAATTTACAGGGGGCATCCCCCAACTATGGCTACACCTTC.